These T cell receptor beta chains were read from a single sample in a study of T cell responses to AZD1222 COVID-19 vaccine. Libraries were prepared by immunoSEQ multiplex PCR; TCRdb keeps only in-frame clonotypes and omits some of them. The data hold about 140,000 clones, with around nine tenths observed a single time. The sample was peripheral blood, taken on day 0 of AZD1222 vaccination. These receptor sequences come from an adult in good health. Each CDR3 is given without its conserved first and last residue. A D gene is named only where the DNA matches it firmly.

j_call,v_call,d_call,cdr3_aa
TRBJ2-3,TRBV7-9,.,ASSLKGGTDTQY
TRBJ1-6,TRBV5-6,TRBD1,ASSRGQGDSPLH
TRBJ2-3,TRBV19,.,ASSPSHTTDTQY
TRBJ1-1,TRBV2,TRBD1,ASSLQGARNTEAF
TRBJ1-5,TRBV28,.,ASSFLTGGQQPQH
TRBJ1-2,TRBV5-1,TRBD1,ASSLQVGQVYGYT
TRBJ1-2,TRBV3-1/TRBV3-2,.,ASSRKGVEYGYT
TRBJ2-7,TRBV4-2,TRBD2,ASSPYLSERGGYEQY
TRBJ2-2,TRBV11-2,.,ASSLRLQGNLENTGELF
TRBJ1-4,TRBV12-3/TRBV12-4,.,ASSGAGEKLF
TRBJ2-7,TRBV5-6,.,ASNQLASVSYEQY
TRBJ1-5,TRBV12-3/TRBV12-4,.,ASSFGFTQH
TRBJ1-5,TRBV4-1,.,ASSQDLRGRQPQH
TRBJ2-2,TRBV7-2,TRBD2,ASSNRWASGGTNTGELF
TRBJ1-1,TRBV5-1,.,ASRVSGDSNTEAF
TRBJ2-1,TRBV19,.,ASSPKGAGVGEQF
TRBJ1-2,TRBV3-1/TRBV3-2,TRBD1,ASSPNLQGNYGYT
TRBJ1-1,TRBV6-5,.,ASSSNWGHEAF
TRBJ2-7,TRBV28,.,ASTVPGDEQY
TRBJ1-6,TRBV6-5,.,ASTAGTANSPLH
TRBJ1-5,TRBV6-5,.,ASYYRPGDQPQH
TRBJ2-2,TRBV5-4,.,ASSYKTGPSNTGELF
TRBJ2-7,TRBV10-3,TRBD1,AISERAGGAEQY
TRBJ2-3,TRBV18,TRBD2,ASSPLAGGTDTQY
TRBJ2-1,TRBV27,.,ASSTYQRLAKNYNEQF
TRBJ1-5,TRBV5-5,.,ASSQHWGTAGNQPQH
TRBJ1-6,TRBV6-6,.,ASSYRGSHSPLH
TRBJ2-5,TRBV10-3,.,AISASTGAQY
TRBJ2-2,TRBV6-1,TRBD2,ASSELGLADNTGELF
TRBJ2-7,TRBV6-2/TRBV6-3,.,ASSADVYEQY
TRBJ1-3,TRBV10-2,TRBD1,ASSVRDSGNTIY
TRBJ2-3,TRBV7-9,.,ASSLVQGRRTDTQY
TRBJ2-5,TRBV6-5,.,ASSPQGPRAQY
TRBJ2-2,TRBV29-1,TRBD1,SVDVRTGPLSNTGELF
TRBJ2-1,TRBV29-1,TRBD1,SVVDRGMNNEQF
TRBJ2-1,TRBV6-4,.,ASSIVAEHYNEQF
TRBJ1-3,TRBV6-8,.,ASTQTSDTIY
TRBJ2-7,TRBV3-1/TRBV3-2,TRBD2,ASSQDIRTSGTPPGGSYEQY
TRBJ2-7,TRBV19,TRBD1,ASSKRQGEGHEQY
TRBJ2-2,TRBV9,.,ASSVDSGELF
TRBJ2-1,TRBV7-2,TRBD2,ASSPLADLTYNEQF
TRBJ2-1,TRBV2,TRBD2,ASSLGLAGVKQF
TRBJ1-1,TRBV4-1,.,ASTRLAPGTNTEAF
TRBJ2-4,TRBV4-2,.,ASSLLGDKNIQY
TRBJ1-5,TRBV19,TRBD1,ASSRQGGSNQPQH
TRBJ2-3,TRBV3-1/TRBV3-2,.,ASSQDGGSLDTQY
TRBJ2-3,TRBV18,.,ASSPRQASTDTQY
TRBJ2-6,TRBV27,.,ASSSRGDIRANVLT
TRBJ2-7,TRBV28,.,ASSFTGLPYEQY
TRBJ2-1,TRBV11-2,TRBD2,ASSLKTLAGNSFDEQF
TRBJ1-1,TRBV19,.,ASKGAYTEAF
TRBJ1-2,TRBV5-5,.,ASSLVLRGHDLNYGYT
TRBJ1-6,TRBV20-1,TRBD1,SASARTGFSYNSPLH
TRBJ2-7,TRBV29-1,TRBD1,SVVNQGASGTGGFEQY
TRBJ2-3,TRBV7-9,.,ASEDSYTDTQY